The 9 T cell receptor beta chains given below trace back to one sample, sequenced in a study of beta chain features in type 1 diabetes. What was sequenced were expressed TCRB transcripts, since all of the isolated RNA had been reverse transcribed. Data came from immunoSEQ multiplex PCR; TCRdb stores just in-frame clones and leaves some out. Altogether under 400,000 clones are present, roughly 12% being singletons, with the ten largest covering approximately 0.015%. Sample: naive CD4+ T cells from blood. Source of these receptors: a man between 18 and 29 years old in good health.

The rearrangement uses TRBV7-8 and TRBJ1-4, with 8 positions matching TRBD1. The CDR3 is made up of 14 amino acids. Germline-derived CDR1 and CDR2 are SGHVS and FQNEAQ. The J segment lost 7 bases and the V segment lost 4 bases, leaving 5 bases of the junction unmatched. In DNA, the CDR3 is TGTGCCAGCAGCTCCGTGACAGGGGTTGAAAAACTGTTTTTT. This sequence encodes CASSSVTGVEKLFF.

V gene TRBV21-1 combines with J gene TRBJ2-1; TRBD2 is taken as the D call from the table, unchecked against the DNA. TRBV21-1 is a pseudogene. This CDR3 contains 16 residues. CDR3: CASSKRTSGGVNEQFF. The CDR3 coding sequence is TGTGCCAGCAGCAAAAGGACTAGCGGGGGGGTGAATGAGCAGTTCTTC.

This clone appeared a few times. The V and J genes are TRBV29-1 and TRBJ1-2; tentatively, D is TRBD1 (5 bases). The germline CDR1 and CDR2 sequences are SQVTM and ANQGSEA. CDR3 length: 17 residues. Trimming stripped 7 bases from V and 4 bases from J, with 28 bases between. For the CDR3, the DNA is TGCAGCGCATCAGGACCACCCGGGGGAGGCTCTCTCTATGGCTACACCTTC. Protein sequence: CSASGPPGGGSLYGYTF.

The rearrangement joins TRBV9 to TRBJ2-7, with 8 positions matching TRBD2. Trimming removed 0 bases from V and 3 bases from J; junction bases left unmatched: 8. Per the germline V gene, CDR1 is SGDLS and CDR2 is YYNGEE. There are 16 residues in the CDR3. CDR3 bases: TGTGCCAGCAGCGTAGTTAAAGGGCTAGCGGGCTACGAGCAGTACTTC. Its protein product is CASSVVKGLAGYEQYF.

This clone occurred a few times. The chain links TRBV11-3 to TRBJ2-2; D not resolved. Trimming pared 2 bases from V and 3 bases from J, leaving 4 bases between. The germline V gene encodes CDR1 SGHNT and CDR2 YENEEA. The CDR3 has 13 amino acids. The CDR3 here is CASSLLYTGELFF. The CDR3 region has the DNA TGTGCCAGCAGCTTACTTTACACCGGGGAGCTGTTTTTT. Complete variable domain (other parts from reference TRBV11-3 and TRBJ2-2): EAGVVQSPRYKIIEKKQPVAFWCNPISGHNTLYWYLQNLGQGPELLIRYENEEAVDDSQLPKDRFSAERLKGVDSTLKIQPAELGDSAVYLCASSLLYTGELFFGEGSRLTVL.

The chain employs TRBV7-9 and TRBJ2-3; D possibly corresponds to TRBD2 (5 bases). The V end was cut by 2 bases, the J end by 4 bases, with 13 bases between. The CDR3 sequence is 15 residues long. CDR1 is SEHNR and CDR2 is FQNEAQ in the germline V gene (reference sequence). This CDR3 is CASSLRGLASDTQYF. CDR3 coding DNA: TGTGCCAGCAGCTTAAGAGGTCTAGCCTCAGATACGCAGTATTTT.

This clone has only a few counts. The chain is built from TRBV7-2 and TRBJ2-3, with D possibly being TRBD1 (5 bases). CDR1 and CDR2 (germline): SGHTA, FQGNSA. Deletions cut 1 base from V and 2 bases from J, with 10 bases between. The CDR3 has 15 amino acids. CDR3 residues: CASSLVTVNTDTQYF. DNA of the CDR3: TGTGCCAGCAGCTTAGTGACAGTAAACACAGATACGCAGTATTTT.

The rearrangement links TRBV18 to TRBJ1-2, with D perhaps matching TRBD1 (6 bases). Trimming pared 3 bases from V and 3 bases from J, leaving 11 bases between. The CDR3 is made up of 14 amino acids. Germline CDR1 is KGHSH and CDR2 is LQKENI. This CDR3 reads CASSPSRQDYGYTF. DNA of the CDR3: TGTGCCAGCTCACCCTCGAGACAGGACTATGGCTACACCTTC.

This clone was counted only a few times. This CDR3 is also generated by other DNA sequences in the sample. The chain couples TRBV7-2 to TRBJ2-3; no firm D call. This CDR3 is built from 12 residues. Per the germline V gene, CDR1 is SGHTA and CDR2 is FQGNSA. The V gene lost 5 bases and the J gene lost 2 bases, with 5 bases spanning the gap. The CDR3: CASSSYTDTQYF. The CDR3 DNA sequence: TGTGCCAGCAGCAGCTACACAGATACGCAGTATTTT.